A selection of T cell receptor beta chains follows, all from one sample in a study of blood T cell repertoires in COVID-19. Method: immunoSEQ multiplex PCR; TCRdb's copy keeps in-frame clones and lacks some. The sample yields about 160,000 clones, roughly 88% seen once. Sequencing input: peripheral blood. These receptors all come from a man aged 80 or over with COVID-19, enrolled during active disease. CDR3s include the opening cysteine and the closing phenylalanine or tryptophan. A D gene is named only where the DNA matches it firmly. Some rows have no size entry. The others give once, few or many, or a class for an expanded clone.

CDR3	DNA	V	size	J	D
CASSEYLRQDNEQFF	TGTGCCAGCAGTGAATATTTACGCCAGGACAATGAGCAGTTCTTC	TRBV25-1	.	TRBJ2-1	.
CASDRDSHGYTF	TGTGCCAGCGATAGGGACAGTCATGGCTACACCTTC	TRBV2	.	TRBJ1-2	TRBD1
CASSSARGDQPQHF	TGTGCCAGTAGTAGCGCGAGAGGAGATCAGCCCCAGCATTTT	TRBV19	.	TRBJ1-5	.
CASSFGAGTSEETQYF	TGCGCCAGCAGCTTTGGTGCCGGGACTAGCGAGGAGACCCAGTACTTC	TRBV5-1	.	TRBJ2-5	TRBD2
CASSRRTGRTNEAFF	TGTGCCAGCAGCCGACGGACAGGAAGAACAAATGAAGCTTTCTTT	TRBV5-6	few	TRBJ1-1	TRBD1
CASSPLDRGNYGYTF	TGTGCCAGCAGCCCGCTGGACAGGGGGAACTATGGCTACACCTTC	TRBV3-1/TRBV3-2	.	TRBJ1-2	TRBD1
CASSLAVWSGEQYF	TGCGCCAGCAGTCTAGCGGTTTGGAGCGGCGAGCAGTACTTC	TRBV4-1	.	TRBJ2-7	TRBD2
CASSLAGLHTEAFF	TGTGCCAGCAGCCTCGCGGGGTTACACACTGAAGCTTTCTTT	TRBV11-2	.	TRBJ1-1	.
CSASASYYNEQFF	TGCAGTGCTAGTGCGTCGTACTACAATGAGCAGTTCTTC	TRBV20-1	.	TRBJ2-1	.
CASSLTTGVDEQYF	TGTGCCAGCAGCTTAACCACAGGGGTAGACGAGCAGTACTTC	TRBV7-3	once	TRBJ2-7	TRBD1
CASTAQGLTGNTIYF	TGTGCCAGCACCGCACAGGGGCTCACTGGAAACACCATATATTTT	TRBV18	few	TRBJ1-3	TRBD1
CASSKACRKLFF	TGTGCCAGCAGCAAAGCGTGTCGAAAACTGTTTTTT	TRBV21-1	.	TRBJ1-4	.
CASSQDLVQETQYF	TGTGCCAGCAGCCAAGATCTAGTCCAAGAGACCCAGTACTTC	TRBV3-1/TRBV3-2	.	TRBJ2-5	.
CASSFGWGVF	TGTGCCAGCAGTTTTGGCTGGGGGGTTTTT	TRBV6-9	few	TRBJ2-2	.
CATRTAMNTEAFF	TGTGCCACCAGGACAGCCATGAACACTGAAGCTTTCTTT	TRBV24-1	.	TRBJ1-1	.
CASSQSVAGYSYNEQFF	TGTGCCAGCAGCCAATCTGTAGCGGGGTATTCCTACAATGAGCAGTTCTTC	TRBV3-1/TRBV3-2	.	TRBJ2-1	TRBD2
CASSLAGAASNYGYTF	TGCGCCAGCAGCTTGGCCGGTGCCGCGTCAAACTATGGCTACACCTTC	TRBV5-1	.	TRBJ1-2	.
CASSFDTGRGYTF	TGCGCCAGCAGCTTCGACACTGGTCGGGGCTACACCTTC	TRBV5-1	once	TRBJ1-2	.
CSVWDSQLNQPQHF	TGCAGCGTCTGGGACAGTCAACTCAATCAGCCCCAGCATTTT	TRBV29-1	.	TRBJ1-5	TRBD1
CASSRARPGQGTDTQYF	TGTGCCAGCAGCCGGGCCCGTCCGGGACAGGGGACAGATACGCAGTATTTT	TRBV7-2	.	TRBJ2-3	TRBD1
CASSFTQLGNQPQHF	TGTGCCAGCAGTTTCACCCAGTTGGGCAATCAGCCCCAGCATTTT	TRBV28	.	TRBJ1-5	.
CASSSAGTQDTQYF	TGCGCCAGCAGTTCAGCCGGGACTCAGGATACGCAGTATTTT	TRBV5-1	.	TRBJ2-3	.
CATGQTSRTDTQYF	TGTGCCACTGGACAGACGAGTCGCACAGATACGCAGTATTTT	TRBV10-3	.	TRBJ2-3	.
CASSPTGGDEKLFF	TGTGCCAGCAGCCCGACAGGGGGTGATGAAAAACTGTTTTTT	TRBV5-4	.	TRBJ1-4	TRBD1
CASSPSDNTEAFF	TGTGCCAGCTCGCCCTCAGATAACACTGAAGCTTTCTTT	TRBV18	few	TRBJ1-1	.
CATRDSGNTEAFF	TGTGCCACCAGGGACAGCGGGAACACTGAAGCTTTCTTT	TRBV24-1	.	TRBJ1-1	.
CASSSFDRQNTEAFF	TGTGCCAGCAGCTCCTTCGACAGGCAGAACACTGAAGCTTTCTTT	TRBV7-8	.	TRBJ1-1	.
CASRSGGTGELFF	TGTGCCAGCAGAAGCGGGGGCACCGGGGAGCTGTTTTTT	TRBV11-3	.	TRBJ2-2	TRBD2
CASSQQGTSTDTQYF	TGTGCCAGCAGCCAACAGGGGACTAGCACAGATACGCAGTATTTT	TRBV7-2	.	TRBJ2-3	.
CASTERGVYNEQFF	TGTGCCAGCACCGAACGCGGGGTCTACAATGAGCAGTTCTTC	TRBV25-1	.	TRBJ2-1	.
CASSQGLAGYNEQFF	TGTGCCAGCAGCCAGGGACTAGCGGGTTACAATGAGCAGTTCTTC	TRBV14	once	TRBJ2-1	TRBD2
CATSDPTGSYEQYF	TGTGCCACCAGTGACCCCACAGGGTCCTACGAGCAGTACTTC	TRBV24-1	.	TRBJ2-7	.
CASSFWDRTNYGYTF	TGTGCCAGCAGTTTTTGGGACAGAACTAACTATGGCTACACCTTC	TRBV27	.	TRBJ1-2	TRBD1
CASSPSGRYGYTF	TGTGCCAGCTCACCGTCAGGGCGGTATGGCTACACCTTC	TRBV18	.	TRBJ1-2	.
CASSQGTLASEQYF	TGTGCCAGCAGCCAAGGCACTCTAGCGAGTGAGCAGTACTTC	TRBV3-1/TRBV3-2	.	TRBJ2-7	.
CASSLTNRAHSPLHF	TGTGCCAGCAGTTTAACTAACAGGGCCCATTCACCCCTCCACTTT	TRBV2	few	TRBJ1-6	.
CSVVGGDTQYF	TGCAGCGTTGTTGGAGGGGATACGCAGTATTTT	TRBV29-1	.	TRBJ2-3	.
CASSFGGTKNIQYF	TGTGCCAGCAGCTTCGGCGGAACCAAAAACATTCAGTACTTC	TRBV11-1	.	TRBJ2-4	.
CASSEALRDRAGGYTF	TGTGCCAGCAGTGAAGCGCTTCGAGACAGGGCGGGTGGCTACACCTTC	TRBV2	.	TRBJ1-2	TRBD1
CASSIREGGGTQYF	TGTGCCAGTAGTATTAGGGAAGGAGGTGGGACCCAGTACTTC	TRBV19	.	TRBJ2-5	.
CASSPGTENTEAFF	TGCGCCAGCAGCCCCGGGACAGAGAACACTGAAGCTTTCTTT	TRBV5-1	.	TRBJ1-1	TRBD1
CASSYSNLGQPQHF	TGTGCCAGCAGTTACTCGAACCTAGGTCAGCCCCAGCATTTT	TRBV6-2/TRBV6-3	.	TRBJ1-5	.
CASSLKGRNEQYF	TGTGCCAGCAGTTTAAAGGGGCGCAACGAGCAGTACTTC	TRBV27	.	TRBJ2-7	.
CASSGGPNYGYTF	TGTGCCAGCAGTGGGGGGCCCAACTATGGCTACACCTTC	TRBV2	.	TRBJ1-2	.
CASSMQGDRQPQHF	TGTGCCAGTAGTATGCAGGGGGACCGTCAGCCCCAGCATTTT	TRBV19	.	TRBJ1-5	TRBD1
CAIKKGADNTEAFF	TGTGCCATCAAGAAGGGGGCTGACAACACTGAAGCTTTCTTT	TRBV10-3	.	TRBJ1-1	TRBD1
CASSIQKSNYGYTF	TGTGCCAGTAGTATTCAGAAATCGAACTATGGCTACACCTTC	TRBV19	.	TRBJ1-2	.
CASSATGYYGYTF	TGTGCCAGCAGCGCGACAGGTTACTATGGCTACACCTTC	TRBV9	.	TRBJ1-2	.
CASSPVFSGANTGELFF	TGTGCCAGCAGCCCCGTATTTAGCGGGGCTAACACCGGGGAGCTGTTTTTT	TRBV28	.	TRBJ2-2	TRBD2
CAISDRGQVGTDTQYF	TGTGCCATCAGTGACCGAGGACAGGTAGGCACAGATACGCAGTATTTT	TRBV10-3	once	TRBJ2-3	TRBD1
CASSPGGTNEKLFF	TGTGCCAGCAGCCCGGGGGGTACCAATGAAAAACTGTTTTTT	TRBV4-2	few	TRBJ1-4	.
CASTSSRGGNQPQHF	TGTGCCAGCACTTCCAGTCGGGGGGGCAATCAGCCCCAGCATTTT	TRBV7-2	.	TRBJ1-5	.
CASRDPGLIETQYF	TGTGCCAGCAGAGACCCCGGGTTGATCGAGACCCAGTACTTC	TRBV28	.	TRBJ2-5	.
CASSRGQGYTF	TGTGCCAGCAGCCGAGGACAGGGCTACACCTTC	TRBV12-3/TRBV12-4	.	TRBJ1-2	.